This TCR beta chain was retrieved from a study of PD-1 blockade in mismatch repair-deficient tumors. Study-wide results and caveats: After pembrolizumab, tumor-resident clones rose rapidly, then generally contracted before radiologic responses.

Looked up from germline, CDR1 is MNHNY and CDR2 is SVGAGI (reference sequence). The CDR3 is made up of 11 amino acids. Trimming left V 8 bases short and J 11 bases short, with 13 bases between. Details on this clone: The antigen is undetermined.

Every patient had mismatch repair deficiency by PCR or immunohistochemistry. Profiling relied on immunoSEQ multiplex PCR, and the TCRdb table lists in-frame clones only, not all of them. The table includes more than 95,000 clones, more than 85% detected once. The specimen comprised peripheral blood, sampled 44 weeks after starting pembrolizumab. The receptor was isolated from an adult with mismatch repair-deficient cancer. J is TRBJ1-5 and V is TRBV6-6; D unclear. The CDR3, as DNA: TGTGCCAGCGGGAGGGAGACCGCCCAGCATTTT. Amino acids: CASGRETAQHF.